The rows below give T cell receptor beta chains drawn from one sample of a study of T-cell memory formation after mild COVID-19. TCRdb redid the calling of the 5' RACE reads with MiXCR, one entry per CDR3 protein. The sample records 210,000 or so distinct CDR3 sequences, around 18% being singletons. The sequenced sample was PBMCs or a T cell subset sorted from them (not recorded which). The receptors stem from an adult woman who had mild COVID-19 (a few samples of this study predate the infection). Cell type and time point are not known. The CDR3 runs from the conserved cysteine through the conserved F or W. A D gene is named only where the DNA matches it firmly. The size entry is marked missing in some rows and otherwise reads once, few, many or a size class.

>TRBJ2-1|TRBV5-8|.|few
TGTGCCAGCAGCTTGGCACGGTTAATAGGGCACAATGAGCAGTTCTTC
CASSLARLIGHNEQFF
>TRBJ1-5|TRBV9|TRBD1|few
TGTGCCAGCAGCGTAGAGGGGGCTAGCAATCAGCCCCAGCATTTT
CASSVEGASNQPQHF
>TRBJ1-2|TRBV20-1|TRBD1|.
TGCAGTGCACGACAGGGGGTAGCTAACTATGGCTACACCTTC
CSARQGVANYGYTF
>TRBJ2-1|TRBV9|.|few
TGTGCCAGCAGCGCGGGACGGACGGAGTACAATGAGCAGTTCTTC
CASSAGRTEYNEQFF
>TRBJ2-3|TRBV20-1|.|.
TGCAGTGCAGTGATGACGTCAGATACGCAGTATTTT
CSAVMTSDTQYF
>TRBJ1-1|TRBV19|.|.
TGTGCCAGTAGTATGAGTGCCGGGGGAAACACTGAAGCTTTCTTT
CASSMSAGGNTEAFF
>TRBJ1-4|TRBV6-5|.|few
TGTGCCAGCAAACTAACAGGGATGGGGAATGAAAAACTGTTTTTT
CASKLTGMGNEKLFF
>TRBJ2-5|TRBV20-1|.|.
TGCAGTGCTAGTGAAAGGGCAGATCCTTGGGGAGAGACCCAGTACTTC
CSASERADPWGETQYF
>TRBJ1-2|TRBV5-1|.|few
TGCGCCAGCAGCTTGGGGACAGAAATCTATGGCTACACCTTC
CASSLGTEIYGYTF
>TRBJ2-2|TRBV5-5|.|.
TGTGCCAGCAGCTTGGTCGCAGTGGGCACCGGGGAGCTGTTTTTT
CASSLVAVGTGELFF
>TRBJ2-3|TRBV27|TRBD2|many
TGTGCCAGCAGTTTATCTGCGGGAGTGTTAGATACGCAGTATTTT
CASSLSAGVLDTQYF
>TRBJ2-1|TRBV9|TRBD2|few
TGTGCCAGCAGCGGGACTAGCGGGAGGGGGGAGCAGTTCTTC
CASSGTSGRGEQFF
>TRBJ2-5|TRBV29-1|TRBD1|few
TGCAGCAGACAGGGCCCTCAAGAGACCCAGTACTTC
CSRQGPQETQYF
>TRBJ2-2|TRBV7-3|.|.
TGTGCCAGCAGCTTAGCGCCGCTGGCAGCGAACACCGGGGAGCTGTTTTTT
CASSLAPLAANTGELFF
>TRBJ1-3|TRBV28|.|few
TGTGCCAGCTTCACAGTGACCTCTGGAAACACCATATATTTT
CASFTVTSGNTIYF
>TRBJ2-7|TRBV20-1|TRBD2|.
TGCAGTGCTGGGGGACTAGCGCCTTCCTACGAGCAGTACTTC
CSAGGLAPSYEQYF
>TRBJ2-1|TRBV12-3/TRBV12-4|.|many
TGTGCCAGCAGCAACGGAGGGACGCCACCCAATGAGCAGTTCTTC
CASSNGGTPPNEQFF
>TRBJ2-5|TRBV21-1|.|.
TGTGCCAGGGGGACAGGGGGCGACCGACAAGAGACCCAGTACTTC
CARGTGGDRQETQYF
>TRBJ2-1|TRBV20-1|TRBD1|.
TGCAGTGCTTCCCGGGACAGTGCCACCTACAATGAGCAGTTCTTC
CSASRDSATYNEQFF
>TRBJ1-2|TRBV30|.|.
TGTGCCTGGAGTGTAACTCTCCTTAACTATGGCTACACCTTC
CAWSVTLLNYGYTF
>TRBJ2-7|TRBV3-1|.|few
TGTGCCAGCAGCGCCTTAGGAGGCTACGAGCAGTACTTC
CASSALGGYEQYF
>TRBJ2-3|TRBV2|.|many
TGTGCCAGCAGTGAGGTAGCGGGACAGGGTGTCGGTGATACGCAGTATTTT
CASSEVAGQGVGDTQYF
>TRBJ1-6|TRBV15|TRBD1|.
TGTGCCACCAGCAGAGGGGGACAGGGGGCGCGAAATTCACCCCTCCACTTT
CATSRGGQGARNSPLHF
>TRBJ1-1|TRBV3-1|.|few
TGTGCCAGCAGCCAAGATTTTTGGACAGCGAACACTGAAGCTTTCTTT
CASSQDFWTANTEAFF
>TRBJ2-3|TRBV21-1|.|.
TGTGCCAGCAGCAAAGGGCCGGGACTAGCGGGACCAGATACGCAGTATTTT
CASSKGPGLAGPDTQYF
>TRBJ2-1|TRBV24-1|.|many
TGTGCCACCAGCAGCCCGAGGGAGCAGTTCTTC
CATSSPREQFF
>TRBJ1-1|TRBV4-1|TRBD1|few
TGCGCCAGCAGCCAAGAGGTAGGGGGCCGGACTGAAGCTTTCTTT
CASSQEVGGRTEAFF
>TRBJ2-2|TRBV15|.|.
TGTGCCACCAGCAGAGTGGACATACTCACCGGGGAGCTGTTTTTT
CATSRVDILTGELFF
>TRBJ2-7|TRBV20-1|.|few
TGCAGTGCTCCTGACAGGACCTACGAGCAGTACTTC
CSAPDRTYEQYF
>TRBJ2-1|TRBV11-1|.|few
TGTGCCAGCAGCTTGGGGGCTAGTTTGCATGAGCAGTTCTTC
CASSLGASLHEQFF
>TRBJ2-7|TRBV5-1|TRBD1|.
TGCGCCGGCAGAACCGGGACAGATTCTTTGGAGCAGTACTTC
CAGRTGTDSLEQYF
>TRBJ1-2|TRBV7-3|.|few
TGTGCCAGCAGTCAGCAAGGACTTCACTATGGCTACACCTTC
CASSQQGLHYGYTF
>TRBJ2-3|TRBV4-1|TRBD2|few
TGCGCCAGCAGCCAAGTCGATTTGACTAGCGGGGGGGCCTCGCAGTATTTT
CASSQVDLTSGGASQYF
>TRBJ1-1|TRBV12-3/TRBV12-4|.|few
TGTGCCAGCAGTTTTACTCGTGAAGCTTTCTTT
CASSFTREAFF